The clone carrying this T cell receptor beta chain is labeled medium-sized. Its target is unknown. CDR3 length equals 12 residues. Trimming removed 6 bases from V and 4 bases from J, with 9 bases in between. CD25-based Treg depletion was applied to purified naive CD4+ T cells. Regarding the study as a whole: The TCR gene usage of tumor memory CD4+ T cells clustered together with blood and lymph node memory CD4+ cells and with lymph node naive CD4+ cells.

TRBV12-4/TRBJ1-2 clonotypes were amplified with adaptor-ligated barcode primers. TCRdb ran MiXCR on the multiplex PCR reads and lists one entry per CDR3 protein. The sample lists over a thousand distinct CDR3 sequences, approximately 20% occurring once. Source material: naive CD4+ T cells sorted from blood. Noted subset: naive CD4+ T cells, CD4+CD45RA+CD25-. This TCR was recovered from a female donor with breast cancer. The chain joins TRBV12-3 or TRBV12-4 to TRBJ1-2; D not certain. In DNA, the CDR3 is TGTGCCAGCAGCTCAAGCCGCTATGGCTACACCTTC. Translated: CASSSSRYGYTF.